This entry concerns a single T cell receptor (beta chain). The sample originates from a study of blood T cell repertoires in COVID-19. Germline loops: CDR1 KGHSH, CDR2 LQKENI. The CDR3 length is 14 residues. The germline V and J ends were trimmed by 4 bases and 8 bases, with 17 bases remaining between them. TCRdb's copy holds only in-frame clones and misses some; the assay was immunoSEQ multiplex PCR. The profile shows about 350,000 clones, approximately 86% of them singletons. The chain carries TRBV18 and TRBJ1-2, with D hard to call. This TCR derives from a man aged 25 to 40 with COVID-19, enrolled during active disease. The specimen sequenced was peripheral blood. The CDR3 bases are TGTGCCAGCTCACAAGAACCCAGGTCGGGAGGCTACACCTTC. It specifies CASSQEPRSGGYTF.